The rows below give T cell receptor beta chains drawn from one sample of a study of blood T cell repertoires in COVID-19. Repertoires were generated with immunoSEQ multiplex PCR, while TCRdb's copy carries only in-frame clones and drops some. The top ten hold around 4.7% of the sample, which has more than 75,000 clones, 85% to 90% seen once. What was sequenced was peripheral blood. These receptors all stem from a woman aged 80 or over with active COVID-19. Both conserved end residues are part of each CDR3. The D gene is left open where the match is weak. Not every row has a clone size; where given, it reads once, few, many or a size class.

j_gene: TRBJ1-3
len: 13
v_gene: TRBV27
abundance: NA
d_gene: NA
CDR3nt: TGTGCCAGCAGTTTATTAATGGGAAACACCATATATTTT
CDR3aa: CASSLLMGNTIYF

j_gene: TRBJ1-1
len: 15
v_gene: TRBV5-1
abundance: NA
d_gene: TRBD1
CDR3nt: TGCGCCAGCAGCTTCCCGACAGGGGTGAACACTGAAGCTTTCTTT
CDR3aa: CASSFPTGVNTEAFF

j_gene: TRBJ2-3
len: 16
v_gene: TRBV28
abundance: NA
d_gene: TRBD2
CDR3nt: TGTGCCAGCAGTGGACGAAGCGGGAGAGATACAGATACGCAGTATTTT
CDR3aa: CASSGRSGRDTDTQYF

j_gene: TRBJ2-3
len: 14
v_gene: TRBV5-4
abundance: once
d_gene: TRBD1
CDR3nt: TGTGCCAGCAGCTCCCAGGGGGCGTCAGATACGCAGTATTTT
CDR3aa: CASSSQGASDTQYF

j_gene: TRBJ2-3
len: 15
v_gene: TRBV28
abundance: NA
d_gene: TRBD2
CDR3nt: TGTGCCAGCAGCCAAACGGGAGGCCGCACAGATACGCAGTATTTT
CDR3aa: CASSQTGGRTDTQYF

j_gene: TRBJ2-1
len: 13
v_gene: TRBV28
abundance: once
d_gene: TRBD2
CDR3nt: TGTGCCAGCAGCCACCGAGCGGGACCTGAGCAGTTCTTC
CDR3aa: CASSHRAGPEQFF

j_gene: TRBJ1-6
len: 13
v_gene: TRBV10-3
abundance: NA
d_gene: NA
CDR3nt: TGTGCCATCACCGACTATCGGGGGTCACCCCTCCACTTT
CDR3aa: CAITDYRGSPLHF

j_gene: TRBJ2-3
len: 21
v_gene: TRBV4-1
abundance: NA
d_gene: TRBD2
CDR3nt: TGCGCCAGCAGCCAAGTATTTGGGACTAGCGGGGTCCGGGGCGCCGCAGATACGCAGTATTTT
CDR3aa: CASSQVFGTSGVRGAADTQYF

j_gene: TRBJ2-1
len: 15
v_gene: TRBV21-1
abundance: few
d_gene: NA
CDR3nt: TGTGCCAGCAGCCCTAGCGGGAGGTCCTACAATGAGCAGTTCTTC
CDR3aa: CASSPSGRSYNEQFF

j_gene: TRBJ1-2
len: 14
v_gene: TRBV2
abundance: NA
d_gene: NA
CDR3nt: TGTGCCAGCACCGGACAGTACTTAATCGGGGGCTACACCTTC
CDR3aa: CASTGQYLIGGYTF

j_gene: TRBJ1-5
len: 13
v_gene: TRBV19
abundance: NA
d_gene: NA
CDR3nt: TGTGCCAGTAGTCCCCAGGTAAATCAGCCCCAGCATTTT
CDR3aa: CASSPQVNQPQHF

j_gene: TRBJ2-7
len: 12
v_gene: TRBV7-3
abundance: NA
d_gene: NA
CDR3nt: TGTGCCAGCAGCTTTCTAGGGGGCGAGCAGTACTTC
CDR3aa: CASSFLGGEQYF

j_gene: TRBJ2-5
len: 14
v_gene: TRBV6-5
abundance: NA
d_gene: NA
CDR3nt: TGTGCCAGCAAAGAAGACAGGCCGGGGGAGACCCAGTACTTC
CDR3aa: CASKEDRPGETQYF

j_gene: TRBJ2-1
len: 16
v_gene: TRBV24-1
abundance: NA
d_gene: NA
CDR3nt: TGTGCCACCACCAACCGCGGGGAGAGCTCCTACAATGAGCAGTTCTTC
CDR3aa: CATTNRGESSYNEQFF

j_gene: TRBJ2-5
len: 12
v_gene: TRBV5-1
abundance: NA
d_gene: NA
CDR3nt: TGCGCCAGCGACAGATTCCAAGAGACCCAGTACTTC
CDR3aa: CASDRFQETQYF

j_gene: TRBJ2-6
len: 18
v_gene: TRBV3-1/TRBV3-2
abundance: NA
d_gene: TRBD2
CDR3nt: TGTGCCAGCAGCCAAGCTAGCGGGAGGACCTCTGGGGCCAACGTCCTGACTTTC
CDR3aa: CASSQASGRTSGANVLTF

j_gene: TRBJ2-1
len: 14
v_gene: TRBV9
abundance: NA
d_gene: NA
CDR3nt: TGTGCCAGCAGCGTAGCTCGTATCGGGAATGAGCAGTTCTTC
CDR3aa: CASSVARIGNEQFF

j_gene: TRBJ1-2
len: 14
v_gene: TRBV28
abundance: NA
d_gene: NA
CDR3nt: TGTGCCAGCAGAACCCCGCGTACTAACTATGGCTACACCTTC
CDR3aa: CASRTPRTNYGYTF

j_gene: TRBJ2-2
len: 13
v_gene: TRBV11-2
abundance: NA
d_gene: NA
CDR3nt: TGTGCCAGCAGCTTATTGGCCACCGGGGAGCTGTTTTTT
CDR3aa: CASSLLATGELFF

j_gene: TRBJ2-7
len: 14
v_gene: TRBV7-8
abundance: NA
d_gene: TRBD2
CDR3nt: TGTGCCAGTCATCTAGCGGGAGAGGCCCACGAGCAGTACTTC
CDR3aa: CASHLAGEAHEQYF

j_gene: TRBJ2-2
len: 14
v_gene: TRBV18
abundance: once
d_gene: NA
CDR3nt: TGTGCCAGCTCACCTACTAGTATTACCGGGGAGCTGTTTTTT
CDR3aa: CASSPTSITGELFF

j_gene: TRBJ2-7
len: 15
v_gene: TRBV4-1
abundance: NA
d_gene: TRBD1
CDR3nt: TGCGCCAGCAGCCAAAACCGGGACAGCTACTACGAGCAGTACTTC
CDR3aa: CASSQNRDSYYEQYF

j_gene: TRBJ2-7
len: 15
v_gene: TRBV5-1
abundance: few
d_gene: TRBD1
CDR3nt: TGCGCCAGCAGCCCCCGGGACAGGGGGCTCGACGAGCAGTACTTC
CDR3aa: CASSPRDRGLDEQYF

j_gene: TRBJ1-6
len: 15
v_gene: TRBV20-1
abundance: NA
d_gene: TRBD1
CDR3nt: TGCAGTGCTAGTGGACAGGGGGCCGGTAATTCACCCCTCCACTTT
CDR3aa: CSASGQGAGNSPLHF

j_gene: TRBJ1-2
len: 12
v_gene: TRBV19
abundance: NA
d_gene: TRBD1
CDR3nt: TGTGCCAGTAGACGGACAGGGGTCGGCTACACCTTC
CDR3aa: CASRRTGVGYTF

j_gene: TRBJ2-5
len: 14
v_gene: TRBV6-6
abundance: once
d_gene: NA
CDR3nt: TGTGCCAGCAGGATGACGGGAGTCCAAGAGACCCAGTACTTC
CDR3aa: CASRMTGVQETQYF

j_gene: TRBJ2-1
len: 19
v_gene: TRBV7-8
abundance: NA
d_gene: TRBD2
CDR3nt: TGTGCCAGCAGCTTAGACCCCCCTCGACTAGCGGGAGGGGGCAATGAGCAGTTCTTC
CDR3aa: CASSLDPPRLAGGGNEQFF

j_gene: TRBJ2-3
len: 18
v_gene: TRBV7-8
abundance: NA
d_gene: NA
CDR3nt: TGTGCCAGCAGCTTAGCCCTGTCTAGAGGGCCAAGCGGAGATACGCAGTATTTT
CDR3aa: CASSLALSRGPSGDTQYF

j_gene: TRBJ2-5
len: 15
v_gene: TRBV4-1
abundance: NA
d_gene: TRBD1
CDR3nt: TGCGCCAGCAGCCCACCGGGACAGGGGCAAGAGACCCAGTACTTC
CDR3aa: CASSPPGQGQETQYF

j_gene: TRBJ2-3
len: 16
v_gene: TRBV7-3
abundance: NA
d_gene: TRBD2
CDR3nt: TGTGCCAGCAGCTCTAGCGGGAGAAGGGGCACAGATACGCAGTATTTT
CDR3aa: CASSSSGRRGTDTQYF

j_gene: TRBJ2-7
len: 15
v_gene: TRBV11-2
abundance: NA
d_gene: NA
CDR3nt: TGTGCCAGCAGCTTAGATCCAAACAGGGCCTACGAGCAGTACTTC
CDR3aa: CASSLDPNRAYEQYF

j_gene: TRBJ1-1
len: 13
v_gene: TRBV12-3/TRBV12-4
abundance: NA
d_gene: NA
CDR3nt: TGTGCCAGCAGTTTCACAGGGTTTTCTGAAGCTTTCTTT
CDR3aa: CASSFTGFSEAFF

j_gene: TRBJ2-7
len: 15
v_gene: TRBV6-5
abundance: NA
d_gene: TRBD1
CDR3nt: TGTGCCAGCAGTTCGCGTGACAGGGGACACTACGAGCAGTACTTC
CDR3aa: CASSSRDRGHYEQYF

j_gene: TRBJ1-2
len: 13
v_gene: TRBV28
abundance: NA
d_gene: TRBD1
CDR3nt: TGTGCCACTATCCCCAGGGGGGCTCATGGCTACACCTTC
CDR3aa: CATIPRGAHGYTF

j_gene: TRBJ1-5
len: 13
v_gene: TRBV7-9
abundance: NA
d_gene: NA
CDR3nt: TGTGCCAGCAGCTTCAATAGCAATCAGCCCCAGCATTTT
CDR3aa: CASSFNSNQPQHF

j_gene: TRBJ2-3
len: 18
v_gene: TRBV25-1
abundance: few
d_gene: TRBD2
CDR3nt: TGTGCCAGCAGTGATTTTGTTCGGGCGGGAGTTTTCACAGATACGCAGTATTTT
CDR3aa: CASSDFVRAGVFTDTQYF

j_gene: TRBJ1-5
len: 14
v_gene: TRBV3-1/TRBV3-2
abundance: few
d_gene: TRBD1
CDR3nt: TGTGCCAGCAGCCAACGAACAGGGGATCAGCCCCAGCATTTT
CDR3aa: CASSQRTGDQPQHF

j_gene: TRBJ2-7
len: 14
v_gene: TRBV5-6
abundance: NA
d_gene: TRBD1
CDR3nt: TGTGCCAGCAGCTTGGGGGACAGGGGCGGCGAGCAGTACTTC
CDR3aa: CASSLGDRGGEQYF

j_gene: TRBJ2-2
len: 15
v_gene: TRBV28
abundance: NA
d_gene: NA
CDR3nt: TGTGCCAGCAGTTTATGGGCTAGTGGTGTCGGGGAGCTGTTTTTT
CDR3aa: CASSLWASGVGELFF

j_gene: TRBJ2-1
len: 15
v_gene: TRBV28
abundance: NA
d_gene: NA
CDR3nt: TGTGCCAGCAGCCAACCCCGCACAGGCTTCAATGAGCAGTTCTTC
CDR3aa: CASSQPRTGFNEQFF